The 13 T cell receptor beta chains below were found in one sample sequenced in a study of T cell responses to AZD1222 COVID-19 vaccine. Using immunoSEQ multiplex PCR, the repertoire was profiled, and TCRdb retains in-frame clones only, with some absent. In the table there are about 120,000 clones, about 88% of which are singletons. The input for sequencing was peripheral blood, taken on day 0 of AZD1222 vaccination. Every receptor here comes from an adult in good health.

V and J are TRBV5-1 and TRBJ2-7; D ambiguous. Germline lookup yields CDR1 SGHRS and CDR2 YFSETQ. V lost 0 bases, J lost 1 base, and 8 bases lay in between. This CDR3 contains 14 residues. The CDR3 here is CASSLGLDSYEQYF. CDR3 DNA: TGCGCCAGCAGCTTGGGACTCGATTCCTACGAGCAGTACTTC.

V gene TRBV9 combines with J gene TRBJ2-1; 7 nucleotides match TRBD1. The V gene's germline CDR1 is SGDLS and CDR2 YYNGEE. The CDR3 totals 18 residues. Germline trimming cut 0 bases from V and 4 bases from J; bases unmatched to any gene: 13. The CDR3 sequence: CASSVDPGQSLTYNEQFF. In DNA form, the CDR3 reads TGTGCCAGCAGCGTAGACCCGGGACAGTCACTAACTTACAATGAGCAGTTCTTC.

The gene calls are TRBV19 and TRBJ1-5, with a possible D match to TRBD1 (6 bases). The length of the CDR3 is 21 residues. Germline CDR1 and CDR2: LNHDA and SQIVND (reference sequence). Trimming cost V 4 bases and J 0 bases, with 28 bases left between them. Here the CDR3 DNA reads TGTGCCAGTAGTAATTGGGAAGGGGGATGGATATCCTTTGATAGCAATCAGCCCCAGCATTTT. Its translation: CASSNWEGGWISFDSNQPQHF.

The chain has TRBV7-3 and TRBJ2-1; 11 nucleotides line up with TRBD1. This CDR3 spans 12 amino acids. CDR1 and CDR2 from the germline V gene are SGHTA and FQGTGA. The V and J ends lost 6 bases and 15 bases, in that order; junction bases with no gene match: 7. This chain's CDR3 is CASSPGQGALFF. In DNA, the CDR3 is TGTGCCAGCAGTCCAGGACAGGGGGCTCTGTTCTTC.

The chain uses TRBV19 and TRBJ1-1, with 7 bases that match TRBD1. The germline gives CDR1 LNHDA, CDR2 SQIVND (reference sequence). J was trimmed by 7 bases and V by 0 bases; bases with no gene match: 2. CDR3 length equals 13 residues. The chain's CDR3 is CASSIDRDSEAFF. The CDR3 region has the DNA TGTGCCAGTAGTATAGACCGGGACAGTGAAGCTTTCTTT.

On this clone itself: A read error may produce the germline difference seen at one junction end. The V gene is TRBV2, the J gene TRBJ1-4; a weak D match, TRBD1 (5 bases). Germline V lookup: CDR1 SNHLY, CDR2 FYNNEI. CDR3 size: 12 residues. The chain's CDR3 is CASSGPGATASF. The CDR3 DNA reads TGTGCCAGCAGTGGCCCAGGCGCGACAGCGTCATTT.

This clone was seen more than once but under ten times. The chain uses TRBV12-3 or TRBV12-4 and TRBJ2-2; 7 positions agree with TRBD1. The CDR3 has 13 amino acids. With 5 bases clipped from V and 8 bases from J, the junction kept 5 bases outside the gene matches. The CDR3 loop reads CASSATGSGELFF. As DNA, the CDR3 is TGTGCCAGCAGTGCGACAGGGTCGGGGGAGCTGTTTTTT.

This clone was seen only once. The chain carries TRBV28 and TRBJ1-5; D may be TRBD1 (5 bases). V lost 3 bases and J lost 6, with 9 bases in between. The CDR3 loop spans 13 amino acids. Looked up from germline, CDR1 is MDHEN and CDR2 is SYDVKM. The CDR3 here is CASSFAGSQPQHF. The CDR3 DNA follows: TGTGCCAGCAGTTTCGCAGGGTCTCAGCCCCAGCATTTT.

The chain links TRBV3-1 (or the pseudogene TRBV3-2) to TRBJ1-1, with D perhaps TRBD1 (5 bases). The CDR3 contains 13 residues. The germline V gene has CDR1 LGHDT and CDR2 YNNKEL (reference sequence). Between the trimmed V and J ends, which lost 4 bases and 8 bases, there was a span of 14 bases. CDR3 amino acids: CASSPDSSPEAFF. As DNA, the CDR3 is TGTGCCAGCAGCCCAGACAGTAGCCCCGAAGCTTTCTTT.

The gene calls are TRBV7-2 and TRBJ1-3; D uncertain. This CDR3 is built from 17 residues. Trimming removed 4 bases at V and 2 bases at J, with 18 bases between. Germline CDR1 and CDR2: SGHTA and FQGNSA. This CDR3 reads CASSSPPSTDTGNTIYF. DNA of the CDR3: TGTGCCAGCAGCTCCCCTCCCTCAACAGATACTGGAAACACCATATATTTT.

This clone was recorded once. The chain employs TRBV7-3 and TRBJ2-1; possibly TRBD1 for D (6 bases). Germline V gives CDR1 SGHTA, CDR2 FQGTGA. The CDR3 runs 14 residues. The V gene lost 5 bases and the J gene lost 10 bases, with 18 bases spanning the gap. The CDR3 region has the DNA TGTGCCAGCAGCCCGCAGGGGAACGCCGGCGAGCAGTTCTTC. It codes for CASSPQGNAGEQFF.

This clone was detected a few times. The V gene is TRBV6-5, the J gene TRBJ2-2; 10 nucleotides agree with TRBD2. CDR3 length: 14 amino acids. Per germline, CDR1 MNHEY and CDR2 SVGAGI. V gave up 10 bases and J gave up 6 bases; unmatched junction bases: 8. CDR3 sequence reads: CATLAGGPPGELFF. CDR3 in DNA: TGTGCCACCTTAGCGGGGGGTCCTCCCGGGGAGCTGTTTTTT.

The chain joins TRBV28 to TRBJ1-1, with no clear D. The ends were cut back, 6 bases at V and 4 bases at J, with 15 bases in the middle. Germline lookup yields CDR1 MDHEN and CDR2 SYDVKM. The CDR3 consists of 14 residues. The DNA of the CDR3 is TGTGCCAGCAGCCCCGGAGATTCGGCCACTGAAGCTTTCTTT. This codes for CASSPGDSATEAFF.